Included here is one T cell receptor beta chain sequence, with context. The data derive from a study of radiotherapy plus CTLA-4 blockade in lung cancer. Clones were read by immunoSEQ multiplex PCR, and TCRdb kept only the in-frame ones, dropping some. The top ten hold 3.6% of the sample, which has tens of thousands of clones, about 73% seen once. Per germline, CDR1 SGDLS and CDR2 YYNGEE. The CDR3 extends over 16 amino acids. The germline V and J ends were trimmed by 4 bases and 1 base, with 15 bases remaining between them. The TCR was taken from a human donor with non-small cell lung cancer who had stable disease on radiotherapy plus ipilimumab. Sequenced material: peripheral blood, taken from a patient treated with radiotherapy plus ipilimumab. The J gene is TRBJ1-3, the V gene TRBV9; D remains unclear. This CDR3 is CASSMRPILSGNTIYF. In DNA, the CDR3 is TGTGCCAGCAGCATGAGACCGATCCTATCTGGAAACACCATATATTTT.